The 26 T cell receptor beta chains below were found in one sample sequenced in a study of OX40 agonist ivuxolimab in advanced cancers. Only in-frame clones appear in the TCRdb table, and some are missing; sequencing was by immunoSEQ multiplex PCR. The data hold approximately 77,000 clones, with 92% observed a single time. The specimen was CD4+ or CD8+ T cells sorted from blood, collected in a trial of the OX40 agonist ivuxolimab. Every receptor here comes from an adult with an advanced solid tumor such as melanoma, head and neck, liver or kidney cancer.

Note on this clone: Other DNA sequences in this sample translate to the same CDR3. V gene TRBV7-2 combines with J gene TRBJ2-1, with 7 positions matching TRBD2. The CDR3 loop spans 14 amino acids. V trimming: 1 base; J trimming: 10 bases; junction bases outside the gene matches: 7. Germline V gene lookup returns CDR1 SGHTA and CDR2 FQGNSA. CDR3 sequence reads: CASSLDRGRDEQFF. Here the CDR3 DNA reads TGTGCCAGCAGCTTAGACCGCGGGAGAGACGAGCAGTTCTTC.

V gene TRBV7-9 combines with J gene TRBJ1-5; 10 nucleotides match TRBD1. There are 17 residues in the CDR3. The V gene's germline CDR1 is SEHNR and CDR2 FQNEAQ (reference sequence). Trimming removed 2 bases from V and 5 bases from J; junction bases left unmatched: 9. CDR3 sequence (DNA): TGTGCCAGCAGCTTAAACCCCCGGACAGGGGGATATCAGCCCCAGCATTTT. Translation: CASSLNPRTGGYQPQHF.

The chain is built from TRBV19 and TRBJ1-5, with D maybe TRBD1 (5 bases). Per the germline V gene, CDR1 is LNHDA and CDR2 is SQIVND (reference sequence). The CDR3 spans 15 residues. V was trimmed by 4 bases and J by 4 bases, leaving 14 bases between them. The CDR3 DNA follows: TGTGCCAGTAGTAGGCCGGGGCAGTTAAATCAGCCCCAGCATTTT. This codes for CASSRPGQLNQPQHF. The full variable domain, in which reference TRBV19 and TRBJ1-5 provide the parts outside the CDR3, is DGGITQSPKYLFRKEGQNVTLSCEQNLNHDAMYWYRQDPGQGLRLIYYSQIVNDFQKGDIAEGYSVSREKKESFPLTVTSAQKNPTAFYLCASSRPGQLNQPQHFGDGTRLSIL.

There are a few counts of this clone. The chain joins TRBV19 to TRBJ2-4, with TRBD2 identical over 7 bases. V dropped 8 bases and J dropped 0; count of bases not matched to a gene: 4. This CDR3 region has 14 residues. Germline-derived CDR1 and CDR2 are LNHDA and SQIVND (reference sequence). CDR3 in amino acids: CASGLAAAKNIQYF. The CDR3 DNA reads as TGTGCCAGTGGGCTAGCGGCAGCCAAAAACATTCAGTACTTC.

The chain joins TRBV4-3 to TRBJ2-3; a weak D match, TRBD2 (6 bases). The CDR3 is made up of 18 amino acids. The germline gives CDR1 LGHNA, CDR2 YSLEER. The V gene lost 0 bases and the J gene lost 4 bases, with 20 bases spanning the gap. CDR3 loop: CASSQDLARRGSPDTQYF. CDR3 coding DNA: TGCGCCAGCAGCCAAGATTTGGCTAGGAGGGGTTCCCCAGATACGCAGTATTTT.

The chain employs TRBV7-6 and TRBJ2-5; the D call may be TRBD1 or TRBD2 (5 bases each). V shed 5 bases and J shed 5 bases, with 15 bases lying between them. The germline V gene has CDR1 SGHVS and CDR2 FNYEAQ. The CDR3 runs to 14 residues. The CDR3 nucleotides are TGTGCCAGCAGCCCCGTTTGGGGGACGGAGACCCAGTACTTC. Protein: CASSPVWGTETQYF.

The genes are TRBV6-5 and TRBJ2-5; 8 bases map to TRBD2. CDR1 and CDR2 (germline): MNHEY, SVGAGI. The CDR3 runs to 13 residues. With V trimmed by 5 bases and J by 3 bases, 2 bases remained unmatched. The CDR3 loop is CASSLGREETQYF. In DNA, the CDR3 is TGTGCCAGCAGTCTCGGGAGGGAAGAGACCCAGTACTTC.

V and J are TRBV21-1 and TRBJ2-6; TRBD1, the D gene given by the table, was not confirmed from the DNA. TRBV21-1 is a documented pseudogene. The CDR3 loop spans 20 amino acids. This CDR3 reads CASSKHRSRGIESGANVLTF. In nucleotides, the CDR3 is TGTGCCAGCAGCAAACACCGGAGCAGGGGAATAGAATCTGGGGCCAACGTCCTGACTTTC.

The table lists this clone with a count of one. The V and J genes are TRBV9 and TRBJ2-3, with TRBD2 as a possible D gene (6 bases). CDR3 length: 15 residues. V lost 3 bases, J lost 1 base, and 12 bases lay in between. The V gene's germline CDR1 is SGDLS and CDR2 YYNGEE. This chain's CDR3 is CASSERAVGTDTQYF. The DNA of the CDR3 is TGTGCCAGCAGCGAGCGGGCTGTCGGCACAGATACGCAGTATTTT.

The gene calls are TRBV7-6 and TRBJ2-1, with a tentative D call TRBD1 (6 bases). V was cut by 0 bases and J by 3 bases, with 12 bases left in between. Per germline, CDR1 SGHVS and CDR2 FNYEAQ. The CDR3 spans 16 residues. CDR3 loop: CASSLAAGVNYNEQFF. CDR3 coding DNA: TGTGCCAGCAGCTTAGCGGCAGGGGTAAACTACAATGAGCAGTTCTTC.

V is TRBV7-2 and J is TRBJ1-1, with 8 bases matching TRBD1. CDR1 SGHTA and CDR2 FQGNSA come from the germline V gene. J gave up 10 bases and V 4 bases, and 11 bases lay outside the gene matches. CDR3 length equals 14 residues. The CDR3 DNA reads as TGTGCCAGCAGCTCAGCCCAACCCGGGACAGGAGCTTTCTTT. Translation: CASSSAQPGTGAFF.

The V and J genes are TRBV5-1 and TRBJ1-2, with 9 bases aligning to TRBD1. J lost 5 bases, V lost 2 bases, and 4 bases had no gene match. This CDR3 has 14 amino acids. CDR1 is SGHRS and CDR2 is YFSETQ in the germline V gene. CDR3 in amino acids: CASSFAGTGYGYTF. The DNA of the CDR3 is TGCGCCAGCAGCTTCGCCGGGACAGGGTATGGCTACACCTTC. The entire variable domain, with the rest obtained from reference TRBV5-1 and TRBJ1-2, is as follows: KAGVTQTPRYLIKTRGQQVTLSCSPISGHRSVSWYQQTPGQGLQFLFEYFSETQRNKGNFPGRFSGRQFSNSRSEMNVSTLELGDSALYLCASSFAGTGYGYTFGSGTRLTVV.

In nucleotides, the CDR3 is TGTGCCAGCAGCCCATCCGTGGGTCAGGGGGCTATCTACGAGCAGTACTTC. It specifies CASSPSVGQGAIYEQYF. The chain employs TRBV5-4 and TRBJ2-7, with TRBD1 matching over 8 bases. J lost 3 bases, V lost 4 bases, and 15 bases had no gene match. From germline, CDR1 is SGHNT and CDR2 YYREEE (reference sequence). This CDR3 is 17 amino acids long.

The chain carries TRBV28 and TRBJ1-1; D not certain. The V and J ends lost 4 bases and 2 bases respectively, with 11 bases between them. CDR1 is MDHEN, CDR2 SYDVKM, per germline. The length of the CDR3 is 14 residues. The DNA for the CDR3 is TGTGCCAGCAGTTCTCATTCGGCCAACACTGAAGCTTTCTTT. Encoded protein: CASSSHSANTEAFF. The complete variable domain, with remaining parts taken from reference TRBV28 and TRBJ1-1, reads DVKVTQSSRYLVKRTGEKVFLECVQDMDHENMFWYRQDPGLGLRLIYFSYDVKMKEKGDIPEGYSVSREKKERFSLILESASTNQTSMYLCASSSHSANTEAFFGQGTRLTVV.

This sequence joins TRBV7-2 and TRBJ2-5; 8 bases map to TRBD1. The CDR3 runs 14 residues. Germline V gene data show CDR1 as SGHTA and CDR2 as FQGNSA. The V and J ends lost 6 bases and 5 bases, in that order; junction bases with no gene match: 8. The CDR3 sequence is CASSLQGASETQYF. The CDR3 bases are TGTGCCAGCAGTCTCCAGGGGGCATCCGAGACCCAGTACTTC.

The chain joins TRBV5-6 to TRBJ2-2; D call uncertain. The V end lost 3 bases, the J end lost 6 bases, and 15 bases lay between the germline ends. Germline-derived CDR1 and CDR2 are SGHDT and YYEEEE. The CDR3 runs to 15 residues. CDR3 region: CASSWFNGRAGELFF. The DNA of the CDR3 is TGTGCCAGCAGCTGGTTCAATGGCCGGGCCGGGGAGCTGTTTTTT.

The chain links TRBV25-1 to TRBJ1-1, with 10 bases lining up with TRBD1. After removal of 3 bases from V and 4 bases from J, the junction contained 8 bases not matched to a gene. Per germline, CDR1 MGHDK and CDR2 SYGVNS. The CDR3 length is 16 residues. The CDR3 is CASSDSRQGAATEAFF. Here the CDR3 DNA reads TGTGCCAGCAGTGACTCTAGACAGGGGGCGGCCACTGAAGCTTTCTTT. The whole variable domain, filled in from reference TRBV25-1 and TRBJ1-1, reads EADIYQTPRYLVIGTGKKITLECSQTMGHDKMYWYQQDPGMELHLIHYSYGVNSTEKGDLSSESTVSRIRTEHFPLTLESARPSHTSQYLCASSDSRQGAATEAFFGQGTRLTVV.

Only a few counts were recorded for this clone. CDR3 coding DNA: TGCGCCAGCAGCTTGAGGGGGAGTACTTACAATGAGCAGTTCTTC. Its protein product is CASSLRGSTYNEQFF. The chain couples TRBV5-1 to TRBJ2-1, with a tentative D call TRBD1 (6 bases). V lost 1 base to trimming and J lost 4 bases, with 12 bases between them. The CDR3 contains 15 residues. The V gene's germline CDR1 is SGHRS and CDR2 YFSETQ.

The gene calls are TRBV6-5 and TRBJ1-1, with D tentatively TRBD1 (5 bases). The CDR3 is 14 amino acids. Germline values: CDR1 MNHEY, CDR2 SVGAGI. Trimming stripped 1 base from V and 4 bases from J, with 10 bases between. CDR3 DNA: TGTGCCAGCAGTTACTGGGGCATGTCCACTGAAGCTTTCTTT. Translation: CASSYWGMSTEAFF.

The rearrangement uses TRBV5-1 and TRBJ2-1, with D possibly called TRBD1 or TRBD2 (5 bases each). The CDR3 totals 17 residues. V dropped 5 bases and J dropped 0 bases, with 18 bases sitting between them. Germline CDR1 reads SGHRS; CDR2 reads YFSETQ. Here the CDR3 reads CASRPDWDQSSYNEQFF. In nucleotides, the CDR3 is TGCGCCAGCAGACCCGACTGGGACCAAAGCTCCTACAATGAGCAGTTCTTC.

The V gene is TRBV5-6, the J gene TRBJ1-5, with D perhaps TRBD1 (6 bases). This CDR3 has 15 amino acids. The V gene lost 4 bases and the J gene lost 5 bases, with 16 bases spanning the gap. Germline V gene lookup returns CDR1 SGHDT and CDR2 YYEEEE. This CDR3 is CASSDSRQAYQPQHF. CDR3 nucleotide sequence: TGTGCCAGCAGCGACTCACGACAGGCCTATCAGCCCCAGCATTTT.

In its sample, this clone was seen a few times. The rearrangement links TRBV19 to TRBJ1-2; D is unclear. CDR1 LNHDA and CDR2 SQIVND come from the germline V gene (reference sequence). The V end was cut by 8 bases, the J end by 2 bases, with 15 bases between. The CDR3 length is 14 residues. Here the CDR3 reads CASHFREQNYGYTF. The CDR3 DNA reads as TGTGCCAGTCATTTCCGCGAACAGAACTATGGCTACACCTTC.

CDR3 loop: CAISEPTTSGSTDTQYF. CDR3 bases: TGTGCCATCAGTGAGCCGACAACTAGCGGGAGCACAGATACGCAGTATTTT. This chain links TRBV10-3 with TRBJ2-3; 9 positions match TRBD2. CDR1 is ENHRY and CDR2 is SYGVKD in the germline V gene. CDR3 length equals 17 residues. Trimming removed 2 bases from V and 0 bases from J; junction bases left unmatched: 6.

The V and J genes are TRBV6-5 and TRBJ2-1, with TRBD1 identical over 7 bases. V was pared by 7 bases and J by 6 bases, with 12 bases of the junction left unmatched. CDR1 is MNHEY and CDR2 is SVGAGI in the germline V gene. The CDR3 covers 15 residues. CDR3 in DNA: TGTGCCAGCACCCCGACAGGGCGGGTCCCCAATGAGCAGTTCTTC. Its translation is CASTPTGRVPNEQFF.

The chain links TRBV30 to TRBJ1-2; no reliable D call. Germline lookup yields CDR1 GTSNPN and CDR2 SVGIG (reference sequence). The CDR3 sequence is 11 residues long. The V gene lost 2 bases and the J gene lost 2 bases, with 3 bases spanning the gap. This chain's CDR3 is CAWSPNYGYTF. CDR3 bases: TGTGCCTGGAGTCCCAACTATGGCTACACCTTC.

The genes are TRBV18 and TRBJ2-7; 8 nucleotides line up with TRBD1. There are 14 residues in the CDR3. Germline V gives CDR1 KGHSH, CDR2 LQKENI. After removal of 5 bases from V and 3 bases from J, the junction contained 6 bases not matched to a gene. The CDR3 reads CASSSQGELYEQYF. In DNA, the CDR3 is TGTGCCAGCTCATCACAGGGGGAACTCTACGAGCAGTACTTC. Drawing the rest from reference TRBV18 and TRBJ2-7, the complete variable domain is NAGVMQNPRHLVRRRGQEARLRCSPMKGHSHVYWYRQLPEEGLKFMVYLQKENIIDESGMPKERFSAEFPKEGPSILRIQQVVRGDSAAYFCASSSQGELYEQYFGPGTRLTVT.